This T cell receptor beta chain was found in a study of T cell responses to AZD1222 COVID-19 vaccine. Points from the study as a whole: Recipients of two AZD1222 doses showed rising Spike-specific TCR breadth and depth. Spike regions recognized by vaccine-associated CD4 TCRs spanned the protein, led by 160-218 and 743-854. Nearly half of spike-specific TCRs reportedly go after variant regions that carry no mutations. Mostly white British, mostly female donors; authors suggested clonal diversity may be underestimated.

Regarding this clone: What it binds is not known.

Sequencing used immunoSEQ multiplex PCR; TCRdb keeps in-frame clones, though not all of them. This sample has 100,000 to 150,000 clones, with 88% found just once. The sequence came from an adult in good health. The input for sequencing was peripheral blood, taken on day 0 of AZD1222 vaccination.

The CDR3 is CASSSMLSSGANVLTF. In DNA form, the CDR3 reads TGTGCCAGCAGCTCCATGCTGAGCTCTGGGGCCAACGTCCTGACTTTC. The chain recombines TRBV7-9 with TRBJ2-6; no firm D call. V was pared by 4 bases and J by 0 bases, with 10 bases between. The CDR3 spans 16 residues. Germline CDR1 SEHNR, CDR2 FQNEAQ (reference sequence).